The 16 T cell receptor beta chains listed next were all sequenced from one sample in a study of blood T cell repertoires in COVID-19. The method was immunoSEQ multiplex PCR; TCRdb's version includes in-frame clones alone and lacks a portion of them. This table holds 200,000 or so clones, about 84% found once. Sequencing used peripheral blood. Receptor source: a woman in her 30s with acute or convalescent COVID-19.

The V gene is TRBV10-1, the J gene TRBJ2-2, with D perhaps matching TRBD1 (5 bases). The CDR3 runs 14 residues. Deletions cut 3 bases from V and 6 bases from J, with 11 bases between. From germline, CDR1 is WNHNN and CDR2 SYGVQD (reference sequence). The CDR3 region has the DNA TGCGCCAGCAGTGACGCCAGGGTGGCCGGGGAGCTGTTTTTT. It yields the protein CASSDARVAGELFF.

V and J are TRBV6-4 and TRBJ1-6; TRBD1 might be the D (5 bases). Germline loops: CDR1 MRHNA, CDR2 SNTAGT. The CDR3 is 15 amino acids. Trimming shortened V by 6 bases and J by 7 bases, and 16 bases separated the two germline ends. The CDR3 is CASREETVPNSPLHF. The CDR3 nucleotides are TGTGCCAGCAGGGAAGAGACAGTGCCAAATTCACCCCTCCACTTT.

CDR3 protein: CASSFQLGGTGELFF. The CDR3 region has the DNA TGTGCCAGCAGCTTTCAACTAGGAGGCACCGGGGAGCTGTTTTTT. The chain is built from TRBV7-6 and TRBJ2-2, with D maybe TRBD2 (5 bases). V lost 3 bases and J 4 bases, leaving 12 bases between the germline ends. Germline V lookup: CDR1 SGHVS, CDR2 FNYEAQ. The CDR3 length is 15 residues. Using reference TRBV7-6 and TRBJ2-2 for the parts outside the CDR3, the full variable domain is GAGVSQSPRYKVTKRGQDVALRCDPISGHVSLYWYRQALGQGPEFLTYFNYEAQQDKSGLPNDRFSAERPEGSISTLTIQRTEQRDSAMYRCASSFQLGGTGELFFGEGSRLTVL.

CDR3 nucleotide sequence: TGTGCCAGCTCACCGACAGGCTCTCCAGCCAAAAACATTCAGTACTTC. Its protein product is CASSPTGSPAKNIQYF. This sequence joins TRBV18 and TRBJ2-4, with D possibly TRBD1 on 6 matching bases. The CDR3 totals 16 residues. Per the germline V gene, CDR1 is KGHSH and CDR2 is LQKENI. V was shortened by 3 bases and J by 0 bases, with 12 bases between the two germline ends.

This rearrangement joins TRBV10-2 to TRBJ2-7; 11 bases are shared with TRBD2. This CDR3 spans 16 amino acids. The J segment lost 0 bases and the V segment lost 6 bases, leaving 7 bases of the junction unmatched. Germline V gene sequence: CDR1 WSHSY, CDR2 SAAADI. DNA of the CDR3: TGCGCCAGCAGAGACCTTACTAGCGGGAGCTCCTACGAGCAGTACTTC. Translated, it gives CASRDLTSGSSYEQYF.

This clone was counted a single time. The V and J genes are TRBV11-2 and TRBJ2-7, with TRBD2 as a possible D gene (6 bases). V shed 3 bases and J shed 7 bases, with 16 bases lying between them. Looked up from germline, CDR1 is SGHAT and CDR2 is FQNNGV. This CDR3 contains 14 residues. The CDR3 loop is CASSFERGGGEQYF. The CDR3 DNA follows: TGTGCCAGCAGCTTTGAACGGGGAGGTGGGGAGCAGTACTTC.

This clone was detected once. This chain joins TRBV10-3 and TRBJ1-1, with unresolved D. The ends were cut back, 3 bases at V and 0 bases at J, with 14 bases in the middle. CDR1 ENHRY and CDR2 SYGVKD come from the germline V gene. The CDR3 has 16 residues. The CDR3 bases are TGTGCCATCAGTGATGCTCACACCACCTTGAACACTGAAGCTTTCTTT. This translates into CAISDAHTTLNTEAFF.

This chain joins TRBV20-1 and TRBJ2-7; D remains unclear. V was pared by 3 bases and J by 2 bases, with 11 bases between. Germline loops: CDR1 DFQATT, CDR2 SNEGSKA (reference sequence). The CDR3 has 13 residues. In DNA, the CDR3 is TGCAGTGCTAGTTTGCCAGGAACCTACGAGCAGTACTTC. Protein sequence: CSASLPGTYEQYF.

The chain is built from TRBV28 and TRBJ1-2; TRBD1 aligns across 7 bases. The V and J ends lost 6 bases and 4 bases, in that order; junction bases with no gene match: 8. The CDR3 sequence is 14 residues long. Germline V gives CDR1 MDHEN, CDR2 SYDVKM. The CDR3 DNA reads TGTGCCAGCAGGCATGGGACAGCTTTCTATGGCTACACCTTC. It specifies CASRHGTAFYGYTF.

This clone was observed once. This sequence joins TRBV10-3 and TRBJ2-1; no clear D gene. Trimming pared 3 bases from V and 7 bases from J, leaving 4 bases between. Germline CDR1 reads ENHRY; CDR2 reads SYGVKD. The CDR3 covers 11 residues. CDR3 DNA sequence: TGTGCCATCAGTGACGGGAATGAGCAGTTCTTC. It encodes CAISDGNEQFF.

The chain recombines TRBV29-1 with TRBJ2-3, with 10 bases aligning to TRBD2. The CDR3 spans 16 residues. Germline V gives CDR1 SQVTM, CDR2 ANQGSEA. The V and J ends lost 6 bases and 2 bases, in that order; junction bases with no gene match: 11. CDR3 nucleotide sequence: TGCAGCGTCACCTATCTTAGCGGGGGGCCCACAGATACGCAGTATTTT. Protein sequence: CSVTYLSGGPTDTQYF.

The rearrangement uses TRBV7-3 and TRBJ2-7, with 8 bases aligning to TRBD1. The CDR3 has 16 amino acids. Germline V gene sequence: CDR1 SGHTA, CDR2 FQGTGA. V lost 2 bases, J lost 1 base, and 7 bases stayed unmatched. CDR3 loop: CASSLGPGTGSYEQYF. CDR3 nucleotides: TGTGCCAGCAGCTTAGGACCCGGGACAGGTTCCTACGAGCAGTACTTC.

A note on this clone: The sample holds other DNA sequences that translate to the same CDR3. The chain joins TRBV27 to TRBJ1-1, with D tentatively TRBD1 (5 bases). CDR1 and CDR2 from the germline V gene are MNHEY and SMNVEV (reference sequence). This CDR3 has 14 amino acids. V was shortened by 0 bases and J by 1 base, with 6 bases between the two germline ends. The CDR3 region is CASSLSGGNTEAFF. In DNA, the CDR3 is TGTGCCAGCAGTTTATCGGGGGGGAACACTGAAGCTTTCTTT.

The chain is built from TRBV28 and TRBJ2-3, with D possibly TRBD2 on 6 matching bases. The germline CDR1 and CDR2 sequences are MDHEN and SYDVKM. CDR3 length: 16 amino acids. V was shortened by 5 bases and J by 3 bases, with 18 bases between the two germline ends. The CDR3 spells CASSLASVVRTDTQYF. The CDR3 nucleotides read TGTGCCAGCAGTCTAGCTAGCGTGGTTAGGACAGATACGCAGTATTTT.

V usage is TRBV7-2 and J usage is TRBJ2-3, with TRBD2 as a possible D gene (5 bases). The CDR3 is 14 residues long. The germline V gene encodes CDR1 SGHTA and CDR2 FQGNSA. The V end lost 6 bases, the J end lost 8 bases, and 18 bases lay between the germline ends. The DNA of the CDR3 is TGTGCCAGCAGGCCCAACTACCAGGCGGGTACGCAGTATTTT. It codes for CASRPNYQAGTQYF.

This clone was observed a few times. This chain connects TRBV10-3 to TRBJ1-6; D possibly corresponds to TRBD1 (6 bases). The CDR3 runs 14 residues. Trimming took 2 bases from V and 6 from J, leaving 8 bases between them. Germline CDR1 ENHRY, CDR2 SYGVKD. The CDR3 region is CAISEPDSNSPLHF. CDR3 sequence (DNA): TGTGCCATCAGTGAGCCGGACAGTAATTCACCCCTCCACTTT.